One sample yielded the 22 T cell receptor beta chains listed below, sequenced in a study of neurological immune-mediated disorders. One entry per CDR3 protein, called by TCRdb with MiXCR from the 5' RACE reads. The sample contains 75,000 to 90,000 distinct CDR3 sequences, about a tenth of which appear only once. Source material: PBMCs. These receptors originate from a middle-aged man in good health.

This clonotype was counted a single time. The chain combines TRBV7-3 with TRBJ2-6; TRBD1 is a possible D gene (8 bases). V lost 5 bases, J lost 0 bases, and 17 bases lay in between. The CDR3 runs 18 residues. Germline lookup yields CDR1 SGHTA and CDR2 FQGTGA. The CDR3 DNA follows: TGTGCCAGCAGCCCGGCTACAGGGGGGGGCTCTGGGGCCAACGTCCTGACTTTC. This codes for CASSPATGGGSGANVLTF.

This clonotype was detected many times. The CDR3 spells CSVYIRGDTQYF. The CDR3 DNA reads as TGCAGCGTATACATCCGGGGAGATACGCAGTATTTT. J is TRBJ2-3 and V is TRBV29-1; a possible D gene is TRBD2 (5 bases). V dropped 6 bases and J dropped 5 bases, with 12 bases sitting between them. CDR3 size: 12 residues. CDR1 is SQVTM and CDR2 is ANQGSEA in the germline V gene.

This clonotype was seen repeatedly, ten times or more. The chain carries TRBV5-1 and TRBJ2-1, with 8 positions matching TRBD2. CDR3 size: 16 residues. V trimming: 4 bases; J trimming: 3 bases; junction bases outside the gene matches: 9. The V gene's germline CDR1 is SGHRS and CDR2 YFSETQ. The CDR3 region is CASSQGLAGIYNEQFF. As DNA, the CDR3 is TGCGCCAGCAGCCAAGGGCTAGCGGGTATCTACAATGAGCAGTTCTTC.

In its sample, this clonotype was seen many times. The CDR3, as DNA: TGTGCCACCAGCAGAGGAGACACAGATACGCAGTATTTT. Translated, it gives CATSRGDTDTQYF. The rearrangement joins TRBV15 to TRBJ2-3, with D hard to call. The V end lost 1 base, the J end lost 2 bases, and 4 bases lay between the germline ends. Germline CDR1 reads LNHNV; CDR2 reads YYDKDF (reference sequence). CDR3 length: 13 amino acids.

This clonotype came up many times. V usage is TRBV20-1 and J usage is TRBJ1-4; D uncertain. The germline V gene encodes CDR1 DFQATT and CDR2 SNEGSKA (reference sequence). Trimming stripped 1 base from V and 6 bases from J, with 24 bases between. The CDR3 covers 18 residues. The DNA of the CDR3 is TGCAGTGCTAGAGCCCGATCCTCCTCTGCGAATGGGCATGAAAAACTGTTTTTT. Amino acids: CSARARSSSANGHEKLFF.

About this clonotype: At one end the junction does not follow the germline gene, possibly because of a read error. This chain links TRBV29-1 with TRBJ2-5, with TRBD2 identical over 7 bases. The V gene's germline CDR1 is SQVTM and CDR2 ANQGSEA. CDR3 length equals 15 residues. CDR3 amino acids: CSTQWAGDESENQYF. The DNA for the CDR3 is TGCAGCACCCAATGGGCGGGAGACGAATCAGAGAACCAGTACTTC.

This clonotype has a count of ten or more. V usage is TRBV3-1 and J usage is TRBJ2-7; no definite D call. Germline V gene sequence: CDR1 LGHDT, CDR2 YNNKEL (reference sequence). The CDR3 has 13 residues. The ends were cut back, 0 bases at V and 3 bases at J, with 6 bases in the middle. The CDR3 spells CASSQDRIYEQYF. CDR3 DNA: TGTGCCAGCAGCCAAGATAGAATCTACGAGCAGTACTTC.

There are many counts of this clonotype. For the CDR3, the DNA is TGCAGTGTTGTCGGGGTGGACTCCACAGATACGCAGTATTTT. Translating it yields CSVVGVDSTDTQYF. This chain connects TRBV20-1 to TRBJ2-3; the D gene is possibly TRBD2 (5 bases). Germline CDR1 reads DFQATT; CDR2 reads SNEGSKA (reference sequence). This CDR3 is built from 14 residues. V lost 7 bases and J 2 bases, leaving 16 bases between the germline ends.

Ten or more counts support this clonotype. The chain couples TRBV5-1 to TRBJ1-1; 8 bases fit TRBD1. The CDR3 sequence is 15 residues long. In germline, CDR1 is SGHRS, CDR2 YFSETQ. V trimming: 5 bases; J trimming: 6 bases; junction bases outside the gene matches: 12. CDR3 in amino acids: CASRLDRGLYAEAFF. The CDR3 DNA reads TGCGCCAGCAGACTCGACAGGGGACTATATGCTGAAGCTTTCTTT.

This clonotype was recorded at least ten times. The V gene is TRBV5-1, the J gene TRBJ1-1; D is undetermined. V shed 4 bases and J shed 1 base, with 8 bases lying between them. The CDR3 spans 13 residues. Germline V gives CDR1 SGHRS, CDR2 YFSETQ. CDR3 coding DNA: TGCGCCAGCAGCCCGGAAGCGAACACTGAAGCTTTCTTT. It yields the protein CASSPEANTEAFF.

The genes are TRBV2 and TRBJ2-7, with a possible D match to TRBD2 (5 bases). The CDR3 has 16 residues. Germline V gives CDR1 SNHLY, CDR2 FYNNEI. CDR3 in amino acids: CVSGITAAVLSYEQYF. The CDR3 region has the DNA TGTGTCTCCGGGATAACGGCCGCCGTATTATCCTACGAGCAGTACTTC.

This clonotype was seen at least ten times. The chain couples TRBV20-1 to TRBJ2-5, with D maybe TRBD1 (6 bases). CDR1 DFQATT and CDR2 SNEGSKA come from the germline V gene (reference sequence). The V end lost 6 bases, the J end lost 0 bases, and 14 bases lay between the germline ends. This CDR3 has 14 amino acids. CDR3 sequence reads: CSAYPGTNQETQYF. In DNA form, the CDR3 reads TGCAGTGCATACCCAGGGACAAACCAAGAGACCCAGTACTTC.

This clonotype has ten or more counts. This chain uses TRBV7-9 with TRBJ1-1; D uncertain. Germline V gene data show CDR1 as SEHNR and CDR2 as FQNEAQ (reference sequence). V was shortened by 3 bases and J by 10 bases, with 9 bases between the two germline ends. The CDR3 sequence is 11 residues long. CDR3 bases: TGTGCCAGCAGCTTTCATCCTGGAGCTTTCTTT. Its protein is CASSFHPGAFF.

This clonotype was found many times. V gene TRBV7-2 combines with J gene TRBJ2-2, with D maybe TRBD1 (5 bases). The CDR3 extends over 14 amino acids. CDR1 is SGHTA, CDR2 FQGNSA, per germline. Between the trimmed V and J ends, which lost 4 bases and 1 base, there was a span of 7 bases. The CDR3 is CASSWGQNTGELFF. Written as DNA, the CDR3 is TGTGCCAGCAGCTGGGGCCAGAACACCGGGGAGCTGTTTTTT. The full variable domain, in which reference TRBV7-2 and TRBJ2-2 provide the parts outside the CDR3, is GAGVSQSPSNKVTEKGKDVELRCDPISGHTALYWYRQSLGQGLEFLIYFQGNSAPDKSGLPSDRFSAERTGGSVSTLTIQRTQQEDSAVYLCASSWGQNTGELFFGEGSRLTVL.

This clonotype occurred many times. The CDR3 loop is CASSLQARSGGYEQYF. The CDR3 nucleotides read TGTGCCAGCAGCCTCCAAGCACGTAGCGGGGGCTACGAGCAGTACTTC. The chain employs TRBV3-1 and TRBJ2-7, with TRBD2 identical over 9 bases. Germline V gene sequence: CDR1 LGHDT, CDR2 YNNKEL (reference sequence). The CDR3 runs 16 residues. The ends lost 4 bases at V and 3 bases at J; junction bases unmatched: 10.

This clonotype appeared many times. The V call is TRBV7-9, the J call TRBJ2-3; D is ambiguous. From germline, CDR1 is SEHNR and CDR2 FQNEAQ (reference sequence). The CDR3 has 11 amino acids. V was pared by 5 bases and J by 4 bases, with 4 bases between. CDR3 residues: CASSPPDTQYF. The CDR3 DNA is TGTGCCAGCAGCCCCCCAGATACGCAGTATTTT.

In this sample, this clonotype turned up many times. The J gene is TRBJ2-1, the V gene TRBV5-1; D is ambiguous. This CDR3 has 15 residues. The germline V gene encodes CDR1 SGHRS and CDR2 YFSETQ. V lost 4 bases and J lost 4, with 15 bases in between. The CDR3 spells CASSPGSEAYNEQFF. CDR3 bases: TGCGCCAGCAGCCCCGGTAGTGAAGCTTACAATGAGCAGTTCTTC.

With respect to this clonotype: The germline gene is not matched at one end of the junction; a read error may be the cause. This chain connects TRBV5-5 to TRBJ2-3, with 9 bases fitting TRBD2. CDR1 is SGHKS and CDR2 is YYEKEE in the germline V gene (reference sequence). The CDR3 runs 17 residues. The CDR3 nucleotides read TGTGGCAGCAGCCATCAGGTCGGGACTAGCATCTCGGATACGCAGTATTTT. Its protein product is CGSSHQVGTSISDTQYF.

J is TRBJ2-7 and V is TRBV10-3; TRBD2 aligns across 12 bases. The germline CDR1 and CDR2 sequences are ENHRY and SYGVKD. The CDR3 consists of 15 residues. V gave up 5 bases and J gave up 0 bases; unmatched junction bases: 2. This chain's CDR3 is CAISKGLAGSYEQYF. The CDR3, as DNA: TGTGCCATCAGTAAGGGACTAGCGGGCTCCTACGAGCAGTACTTC.

This clonotype showed up many times. The gene calls are TRBV7-8 and TRBJ2-3; the D gene is possibly TRBD2 (5 bases). Germline V gene data show CDR1 as SGHVS and CDR2 as FQNEAQ. The CDR3 covers 16 residues. Trimming left V 1 base short and J 3 bases short, with 14 bases between. In DNA form, the CDR3 reads TGTGCCAGCAGCTTAGAAGTCTGGAGAGGGACAGATACGCAGTATTTT. Translated: CASSLEVWRGTDTQYF.

The rearrangement links TRBV6-6 to TRBJ2-7; 7 bases map to TRBD1. The V gene end was trimmed by 5 bases and the J gene end by 3 bases; junction bases not matched to a gene: 7. The germline V gene has CDR1 MNHNY and CDR2 SVGAGI (reference sequence). This CDR3 is built from 14 residues. The DNA for the CDR3 is TGTGCCAGCAGTCCGAGCCGACAGGGCTACGAGCAGTACTTC. Amino acid sequence: CASSPSRQGYEQYF.

Ten or more counts support this clonotype. The chain recombines TRBV2 with TRBJ1-5; 8 bases fit TRBD1. J lost 1 base, V lost 7 bases, and 12 bases had no gene match. The CDR3 is made up of 17 amino acids. Per the germline V gene, CDR1 is SNHLY and CDR2 is FYNNEI. The CDR3 is CASTDSLTGVSNQPQHF. The CDR3 DNA follows: TGTGCCAGCACCGATTCCCTGACAGGGGTAAGCAATCAGCCCCAGCATTTT.